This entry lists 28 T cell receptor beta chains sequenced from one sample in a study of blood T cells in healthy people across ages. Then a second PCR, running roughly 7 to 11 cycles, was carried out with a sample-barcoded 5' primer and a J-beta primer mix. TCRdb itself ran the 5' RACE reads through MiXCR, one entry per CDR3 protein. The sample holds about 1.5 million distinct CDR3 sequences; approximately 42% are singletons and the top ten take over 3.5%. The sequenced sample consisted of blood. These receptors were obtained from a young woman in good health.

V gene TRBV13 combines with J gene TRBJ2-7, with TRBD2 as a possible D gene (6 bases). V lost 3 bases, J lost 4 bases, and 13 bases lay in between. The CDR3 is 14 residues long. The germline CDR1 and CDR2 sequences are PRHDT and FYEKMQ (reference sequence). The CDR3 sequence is CASSFDRSGYEQYF. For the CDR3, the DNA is TGTGCCAGCAGCTTTGATCGAAGCGGGTACGAGCAGTACTTC.

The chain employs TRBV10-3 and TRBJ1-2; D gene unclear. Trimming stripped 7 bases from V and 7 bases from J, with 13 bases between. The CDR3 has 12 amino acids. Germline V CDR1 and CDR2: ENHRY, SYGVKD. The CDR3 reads CAIKSGLGGYTF. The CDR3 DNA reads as TGTGCCATCAAATCCGGGTTGGGTGGCTACACCTTC.

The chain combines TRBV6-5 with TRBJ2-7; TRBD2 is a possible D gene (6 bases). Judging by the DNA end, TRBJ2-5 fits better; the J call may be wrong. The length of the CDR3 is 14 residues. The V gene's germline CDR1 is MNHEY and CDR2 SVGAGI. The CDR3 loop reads CASSYSTGVETQYF. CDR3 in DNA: TGTGCCAGCAGTTACTCGACGGGGGTAGAGACCCAGTACTTC.

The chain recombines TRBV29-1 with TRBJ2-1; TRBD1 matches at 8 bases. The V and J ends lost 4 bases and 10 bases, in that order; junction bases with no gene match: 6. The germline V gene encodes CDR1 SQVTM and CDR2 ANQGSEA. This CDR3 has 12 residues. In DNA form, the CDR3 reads TGCAGCGTTGCACAGGGGGTTGGGGAGCAGTTCTTC. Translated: CSVAQGVGEQFF.

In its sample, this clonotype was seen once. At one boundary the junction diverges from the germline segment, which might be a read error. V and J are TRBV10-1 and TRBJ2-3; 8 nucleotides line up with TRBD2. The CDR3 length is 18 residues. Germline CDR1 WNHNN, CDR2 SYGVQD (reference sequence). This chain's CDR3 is CASSERSGGTAQTETQYF. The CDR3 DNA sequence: TGCGCCAGCAGTGAGCGGAGCGGGGGAACGGCCCAAACAGAGACGCAGTATTTT.

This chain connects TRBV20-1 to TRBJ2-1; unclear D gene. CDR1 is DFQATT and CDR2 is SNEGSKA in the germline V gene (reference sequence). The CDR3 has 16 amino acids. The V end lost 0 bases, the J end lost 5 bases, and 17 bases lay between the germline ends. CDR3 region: CSARDEKGSLHNEQFF. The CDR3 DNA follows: TGCAGTGCTAGAGATGAGAAGGGAAGTCTCCACAATGAGCAGTTCTTC.

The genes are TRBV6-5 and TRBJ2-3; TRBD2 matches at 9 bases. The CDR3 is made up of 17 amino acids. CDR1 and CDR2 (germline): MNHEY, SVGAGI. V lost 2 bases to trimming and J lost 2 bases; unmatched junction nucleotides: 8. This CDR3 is CASSYEASGGPTDTQYF. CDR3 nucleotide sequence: TGTGCCAGCAGTTACGAAGCCAGCGGGGGGCCCACAGATACGCAGTATTTT.

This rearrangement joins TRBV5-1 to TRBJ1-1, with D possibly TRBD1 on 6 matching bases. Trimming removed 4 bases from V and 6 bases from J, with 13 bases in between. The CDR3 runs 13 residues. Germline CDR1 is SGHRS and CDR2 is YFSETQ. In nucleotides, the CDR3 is TGCGCCAGCAGCGCAGGGGAGTACGCTGAAGCTTTCTTT. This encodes CASSAGEYAEAFF.

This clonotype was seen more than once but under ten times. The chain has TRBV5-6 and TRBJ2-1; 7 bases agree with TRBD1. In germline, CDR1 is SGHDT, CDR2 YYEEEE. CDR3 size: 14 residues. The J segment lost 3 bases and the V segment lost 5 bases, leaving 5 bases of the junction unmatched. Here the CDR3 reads CASRDGTDYNEQFF. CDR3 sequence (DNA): TGTGCCAGCAGAGACGGGACAGACTACAATGAGCAGTTCTTC.

This CDR3 is CAIRGGQVEFSTEAFF. The CDR3 coding sequence is TGTGCCATCAGGGGGGGACAGGTAGAATTTAGCACTGAAGCTTTCTTT. This chain connects TRBV10-3 to TRBJ1-1; TRBD1 matches at 8 bases. Germline lookup yields CDR1 ENHRY and CDR2 SYGVKD. Trimming took 6 bases from V and 4 from J; bases not matched to a gene: 13. This CDR3 comprises 16 residues.

CDR3 sequence (DNA): TGTGCCAGCAATCTCTACAGCCCGGGGGGACACTACAATGAGCAGTTCTTC. As protein: CASNLYSPGGHYNEQFF. The rearrangement joins TRBV7-3 to TRBJ2-1; TRBD2 is a possible D gene (7 bases). Germline V CDR1 and CDR2: SGHTA, FQGTGA. This CDR3 spans 17 amino acids. The V and J ends lost 7 bases and 3 bases respectively, with 22 bases between them.

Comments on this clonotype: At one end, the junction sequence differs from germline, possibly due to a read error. The CDR3 sequence: CASSAGQGSPPHF. The CDR3, as DNA: TGTGCCAGCAGCGCTGGACAGGGTTCACCCCCCCACTTT. This chain uses TRBV7-8 with TRBJ1-6, with TRBD1 matching 8 bases. This CDR3 has 13 amino acids. The germline CDR1 and CDR2 sequences are SGHVS and FQNEAQ.

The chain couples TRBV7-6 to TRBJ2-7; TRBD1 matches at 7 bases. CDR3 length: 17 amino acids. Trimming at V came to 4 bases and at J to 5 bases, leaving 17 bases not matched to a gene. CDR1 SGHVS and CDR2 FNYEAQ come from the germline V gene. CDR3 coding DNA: TGTGCCAGCAGCTCCCCCCCCGGGACAGTTGTTGTCCACGAGCAGTACTTC. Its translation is CASSSPPGTVVVHEQYF.

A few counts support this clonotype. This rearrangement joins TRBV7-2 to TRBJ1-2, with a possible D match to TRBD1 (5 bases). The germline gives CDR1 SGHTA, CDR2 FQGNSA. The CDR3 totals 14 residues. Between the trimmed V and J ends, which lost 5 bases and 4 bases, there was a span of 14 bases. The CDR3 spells CASSEGPTFYGYTF. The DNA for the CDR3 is TGTGCCAGCAGCGAGGGACCGACGTTCTATGGCTACACCTTC. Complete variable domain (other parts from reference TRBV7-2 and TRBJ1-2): GAGVSQSPSNKVTEKGKDVELRCDPISGHTALYWYRQSLGQGLEFLIYFQGNSAPDKSGLPSDRFSAERTGGSVSTLTIQRTQQEDSAVYLCASSEGPTFYGYTFGSGTRLTVV.

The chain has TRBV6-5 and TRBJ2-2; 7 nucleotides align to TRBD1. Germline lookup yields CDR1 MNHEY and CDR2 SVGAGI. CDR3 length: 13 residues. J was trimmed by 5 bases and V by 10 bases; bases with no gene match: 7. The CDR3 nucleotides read TGTGCCATCAAGGGGGCCTATACCGGGGAGCTGTTTTTT. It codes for CAIKGAYTGELFF.

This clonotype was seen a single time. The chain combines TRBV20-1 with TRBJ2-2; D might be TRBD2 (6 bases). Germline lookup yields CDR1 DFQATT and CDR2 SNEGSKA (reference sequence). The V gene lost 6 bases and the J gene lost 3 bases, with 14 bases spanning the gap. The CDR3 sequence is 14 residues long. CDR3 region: CSARGSRHTGELFF. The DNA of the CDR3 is TGCAGTGCGCGGGGCTCCCGTCACACCGGGGAGCTGTTTTTT.

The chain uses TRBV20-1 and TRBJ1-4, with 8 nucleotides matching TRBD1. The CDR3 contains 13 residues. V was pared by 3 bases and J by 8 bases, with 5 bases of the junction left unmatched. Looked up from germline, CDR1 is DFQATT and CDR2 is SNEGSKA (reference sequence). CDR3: CSASGTGLEKLFF. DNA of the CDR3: TGCAGTGCTAGTGGGACAGGACTGGAAAAACTGTTTTTT.

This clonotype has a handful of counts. DNA of the CDR3: TGTGCCAGCAGTCGGGAAGGCAACGGCTACAATGAGCAGTTCTTC. Translating it yields CASSREGNGYNEQFF. The J gene is TRBJ2-1, the V gene TRBV27; D possibly corresponds to TRBD2 (5 bases). Germline V gene data show CDR1 as MNHEY and CDR2 as SMNVEV (reference sequence). The CDR3 spans 15 residues. Trimming pared 5 bases from V and 3 bases from J, leaving 14 bases between.

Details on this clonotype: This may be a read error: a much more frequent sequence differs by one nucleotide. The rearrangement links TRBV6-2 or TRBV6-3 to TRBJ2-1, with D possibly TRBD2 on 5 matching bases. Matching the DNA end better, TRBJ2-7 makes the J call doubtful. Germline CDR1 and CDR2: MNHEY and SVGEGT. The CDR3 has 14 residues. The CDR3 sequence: CASSLNGDYNEQYF. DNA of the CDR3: TGTGCCAGCAGTTTGAACGGAGACTACAATGAGCAGTACTTC.

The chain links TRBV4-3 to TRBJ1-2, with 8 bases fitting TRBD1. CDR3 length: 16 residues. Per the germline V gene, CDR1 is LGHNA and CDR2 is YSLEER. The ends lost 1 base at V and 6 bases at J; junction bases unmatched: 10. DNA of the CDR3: TGCGCCAGCAGCCAAGGGGGACAGGCTTTTAAGGATGGCTACACCTTC. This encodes CASSQGGQAFKDGYTF.

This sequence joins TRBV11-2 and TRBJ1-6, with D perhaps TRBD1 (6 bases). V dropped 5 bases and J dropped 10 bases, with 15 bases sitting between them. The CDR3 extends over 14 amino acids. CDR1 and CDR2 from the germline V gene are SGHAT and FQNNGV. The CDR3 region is CASSLLQGPSPLHF. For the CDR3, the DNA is TGTGCCAGCAGCCTATTACAGGGCCCCTCACCCCTCCACTTT.

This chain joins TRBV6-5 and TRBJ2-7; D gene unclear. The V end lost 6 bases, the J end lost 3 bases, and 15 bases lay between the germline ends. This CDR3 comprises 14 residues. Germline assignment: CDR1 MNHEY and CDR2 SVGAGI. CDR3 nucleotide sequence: TGTGCCAGCAGCGCCTATGGTTTCGGCTACGAGCAGTACTTC. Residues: CASSAYGFGYEQYF.

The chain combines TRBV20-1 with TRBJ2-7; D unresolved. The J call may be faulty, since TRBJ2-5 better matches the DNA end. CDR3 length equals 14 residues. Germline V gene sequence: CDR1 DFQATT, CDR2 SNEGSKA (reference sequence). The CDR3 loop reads CSARFGRGFETQYF. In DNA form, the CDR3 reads TGCAGTGCACGCTTTGGGCGCGGTTTTGAGACCCAGTACTTC.

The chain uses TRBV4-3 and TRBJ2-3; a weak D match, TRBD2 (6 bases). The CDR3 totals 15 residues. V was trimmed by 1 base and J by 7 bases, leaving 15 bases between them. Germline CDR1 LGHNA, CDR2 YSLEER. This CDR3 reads CASSQGSGVPNTQYF. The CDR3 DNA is TGCGCCAGCAGCCAAGGTAGCGGTGTCCCAAATACGCAGTATTTT.

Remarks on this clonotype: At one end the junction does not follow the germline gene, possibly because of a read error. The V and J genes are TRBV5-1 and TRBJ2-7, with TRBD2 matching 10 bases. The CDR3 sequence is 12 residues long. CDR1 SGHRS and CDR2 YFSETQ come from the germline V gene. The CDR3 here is CASSFQREGLNF. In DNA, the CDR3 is TGCGCCAGCAGCTTCCAGCGGGAGGGCTTAAACTTC.

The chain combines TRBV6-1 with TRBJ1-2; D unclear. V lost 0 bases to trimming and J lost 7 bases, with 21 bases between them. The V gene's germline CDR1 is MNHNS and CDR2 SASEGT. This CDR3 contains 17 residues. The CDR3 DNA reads TGTGCCAGCAGTGAAGCGGTCTCGTCAGACTCTTATCGTGGCTACACCTTC. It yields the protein CASSEAVSSDSYRGYTF.

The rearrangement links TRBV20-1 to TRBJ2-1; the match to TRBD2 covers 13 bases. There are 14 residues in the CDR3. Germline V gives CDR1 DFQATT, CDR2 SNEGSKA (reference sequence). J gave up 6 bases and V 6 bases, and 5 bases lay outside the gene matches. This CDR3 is CSATSGGVGNEQFF. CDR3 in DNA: TGCAGTGCAACTAGCGGGGGGGTTGGCAATGAGCAGTTCTTC.

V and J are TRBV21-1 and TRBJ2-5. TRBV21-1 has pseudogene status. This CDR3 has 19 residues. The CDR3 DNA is TGTGCCAGCAGCAAAGTGGTCCAGTTAAAAATCACTGAGAAAGAGACCCAGTACTTC. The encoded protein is CASSKVVQLKITEKETQYF.